Below are 12 T cell receptor beta chains sequenced from a single sample in a study of human T cells and chemical hapten exposure. One entry per CDR3 protein results from TCRdb running MiXCR on the 5' RACE reads. The sample lists approximately 140,000 distinct CDR3 sequences, roughly 4% occurring once. Whole blood that had not been fractionated was the source of extracted total RNA. The receptors derive from a female donor in good health.

This clonotype was seen at least ten times. The rearrangement links TRBV27 to TRBJ2-7, with TRBD1 matching over 8 bases. J gave up 5 bases and V 5 bases, and 11 bases lay outside the gene matches. The CDR3 is made up of 15 amino acids. CDR1 is MNHEY and CDR2 is SMNVEV in the germline V gene (reference sequence). The CDR3 nucleotides read TGTGCCAGCAGTCGCAGTCAGGGGGCGTGGGACGAGCAGTACTTC. This encodes CASSRSQGAWDEQYF.

This clonotype was observed many times. V gene TRBV7-9 combines with J gene TRBJ1-6, with a possible D match to TRBD1 (5 bases). V dropped 2 bases and J dropped 0 bases, with 14 bases sitting between them. Germline CDR1 and CDR2: SEHNR and FQNEAQ (reference sequence). The CDR3 is 18 residues long. This CDR3 reads CASSLSEAGYSYNSPLHF. The CDR3 DNA sequence: TGTGCCAGCAGCTTATCGGAGGCAGGGTACTCCTATAATTCACCCCTCCACTTT.

The table lists this clonotype with many counts. This chain uses TRBV5-1 with TRBJ2-7; 8 positions match TRBD1. With V trimmed by 2 bases and J by 6 bases, 13 bases remained unmatched. The CDR3 sequence is 16 residues long. Germline V gene lookup returns CDR1 SGHRS and CDR2 YFSETQ. Here the CDR3 reads CASSFLPDRERREQYF. The CDR3 coding sequence is TGCGCCAGCAGCTTTTTACCGGACAGGGAGCGTCGCGAGCAGTACTTC.

The CDR3 DNA follows: TGTGCCAGCAGTTGGGACAGGGCTCGTGAGCAGTACTTC. It is translated as CASSWDRAREQYF. The chain combines TRBV27 with TRBJ2-7; 9 positions agree with TRBD1. The V segment lost 4 bases and the J segment 7 bases; nucleotides outside the gene matches: 5. The CDR3 consists of 13 residues. Germline assignment: CDR1 MNHEY and CDR2 SMNVEV (reference sequence).

This clonotype has ten or more counts. This chain uses TRBV6-6 with TRBJ1-1; D ambiguous. The ends were cut back, 1 base at V and 8 bases at J, with 11 bases in the middle. The CDR3 spans 13 residues. Germline assignment: CDR1 MNHNY and CDR2 SVGAGI (reference sequence). This CDR3 is CASSYYGEREAFF. The CDR3 DNA reads as TGTGCCAGCAGTTACTACGGGGAGCGAGAAGCTTTCTTT.

This clonotype was counted many times. The gene calls are TRBV5-1 and TRBJ2-7; D assignment may be TRBD1 or TRBD2 (5 bases each). The CDR3 is 14 residues long. Trimming stripped 0 bases from V and 0 bases from J, with 7 bases between. Germline lookup yields CDR1 SGHRS and CDR2 YFSETQ. The CDR3 here is CASSLGGTSYEQYF. DNA for the CDR3: TGCGCCAGCAGCTTGGGGGGGACCTCCTACGAGCAGTACTTC. Based on the CDR3 plus reference TRBV5-1 and TRBJ2-7, the full variable domain is KAGVTQTPRYLIKTRGQQVTLSCSPISGHRSVSWYQQTPGQGLQFLFEYFSETQRNKGNFPGRFSGRQFSNSRSEMNVSTLELGDSALYLCASSLGGTSYEQYFGPGTRLTVT.

The sample holds many counts of this clonotype. CDR3 in DNA: TGCGCCAGCAGCCAATTTACTAGCGGGGCTACTAGCACAGATACGCAGTATTTT. As protein: CASSQFTSGATSTDTQYF. The rearrangement links TRBV4-3 to TRBJ2-3; TRBD2 matches at 10 bases. CDR1 and CDR2 (germline): LGHNA, YSLEER. This CDR3 spans 18 amino acids. V was clipped by 2 bases and J by 0 bases; unmatched bases: 8.

This clonotype has ten or more counts. The V call is TRBV5-1, the J call TRBJ2-4; D is ambiguous. This CDR3 comprises 14 residues. Deletions cut 0 bases from V and 0 bases from J, with 4 bases between. The germline V gene has CDR1 SGHRS and CDR2 YFSETQ. This CDR3 is CASSLELAKNIQYF. The CDR3 bases are TGCGCCAGCAGCTTGGAACTAGCCAAAAACATTCAGTACTTC. Based on the CDR3 plus reference TRBV5-1 and TRBJ2-4, the full variable domain is KAGVTQTPRYLIKTRGQQVTLSCSPISGHRSVSWYQQTPGQGLQFLFEYFSETQRNKGNFPGRFSGRQFSNSRSEMNVSTLELGDSALYLCASSLELAKNIQYFGAGTRLSVL.

This clonotype was found many times. V usage is TRBV7-3 and J usage is TRBJ2-5, with no clear D. From germline, CDR1 is SGHTA and CDR2 FQGTGA. V was shortened by 3 bases and J by 5 bases, with 10 bases between the two germline ends. This CDR3 spans 13 amino acids. The CDR3 sequence is CASSLGHGETQYF. In DNA, the CDR3 is TGTGCCAGCAGCTTGGGCCATGGGGAGACCCAGTACTTC. The entire variable domain, with the rest obtained from reference TRBV7-3 and TRBJ2-5, is as follows: GAGVSQTPSNKVTEKGKYVELRCDPISGHTALYWYRQSLGQGPEFLIYFQGTGAADDSGLPNDRFFAVRPEGSVSTLKIQRTERGDSAVYLCASSLGHGETQYFGPGTRLLVL.

This clonotype was picked up many times. The V gene is TRBV7-9, the J gene TRBJ2-6; D unclear. The V and J ends lost 3 bases and 1 base respectively, with 7 bases between them. The length of the CDR3 is 15 residues. The V gene's germline CDR1 is SEHNR and CDR2 FQNEAQ (reference sequence). CDR3 DNA: TGTGCCAGCAGCTTCCCCTATTCTGGGGCCAACGTCCTGACTTTC. It yields the protein CASSFPYSGANVLTF. Together with reference TRBV7-9 and TRBJ2-6, the CDR3 gives the full variable domain: DTGVSQNPRHKITKRGQNVTFRCDPISEHNRLYWYRQTLGQGPEFLTYFQNEAQLEKSRLLSDRFSAERPKGSFSTLEIQRTEQGDSAMYLCASSFPYSGANVLTFGAGSRLTVL.

This clonotype was observed at least ten times. J is TRBJ1-1 and V is TRBV6-5; D not resolved. The ends were cut back, 1 base at V and 1 base at J, with 7 bases in the middle. The CDR3 is 14 residues long. Germline V gives CDR1 MNHEY, CDR2 SVGAGI. The CDR3 nucleotides are TGTGCCAGCAGTTACTTAAACGGGAACACTGAAGCTTTCTTT. This encodes CASSYLNGNTEAFF.

The V and J genes are TRBV5-1 and TRBJ1-1, with D unclear. CDR3 length: 14 residues. The germline CDR1 and CDR2 sequences are SGHRS and YFSETQ. The V end lost 3 bases, the J end lost 5 bases, and 14 bases lay between the germline ends. The DNA of the CDR3 is TGCGCCAGCAGCTCCCGGCCCATAGGGACTGAAGCTTTCTTT. Translation gives CASSSRPIGTEAFF.